These 31 T cell receptor beta chains share one sample of origin, sequenced in a study of T cells in tuberculosis. TCRdb keeps only in-frame clones here, not all; method: immunoSEQ multiplex PCR. The table has more than 30,000 clones, about 97% seen once. The sequencing sample was made of PBMCs. The receptor source for this set is a donor between 10 and 35 years old with latent tuberculosis or without tuberculosis infection.

The chain joins TRBV19 to TRBJ1-2; 7 bases map to TRBD1. Looked up from germline, CDR1 is LNHDA and CDR2 is SQIVND (reference sequence). V dropped 6 bases and J dropped 3; count of bases not matched to a gene: 13. This CDR3 has 16 residues. The CDR3 here is CASRPTKGAFDYGYTF. The DNA for the CDR3 is TGTGCCAGTAGACCGACCAAGGGGGCCTTTGACTATGGCTACACCTTC.

The genes are TRBV7-3 and TRBJ2-5; 7 positions match TRBD1. This CDR3 has 15 amino acids. Germline V gene lookup returns CDR1 SGHTA and CDR2 FQGTGA. The V gene end was trimmed by 5 bases and the J gene end by 5 bases; junction bases not matched to a gene: 11. This CDR3 reads CASSPYPGQAETQYF. The CDR3 coding sequence is TGTGCCAGCAGCCCATACCCTGGACAGGCCGAGACCCAGTACTTC.

V gene TRBV4-1 combines with J gene TRBJ2-1, with TRBD1 matching 8 bases. After removal of 1 base from V and 10 bases from J, the junction contained 6 bases not matched to a gene. The CDR3 totals 14 residues. The germline V gene encodes CDR1 MGHRA and CDR2 YSYEKL. CDR3 nucleotides: TGCGCCAGCAGCCAAGGACAGGGGCTTTGGGAGCAGTTCTTC. Translation gives CASSQGQGLWEQFF.

The chain couples TRBV6-5 to TRBJ1-2; TRBD1 agrees at 8 bases. The CDR3 extends over 15 amino acids. CDR1 is MNHEY and CDR2 is SVGAGI in the germline V gene. V was pared by 9 bases and J by 4 bases, with 13 bases of the junction left unmatched. CDR3 nucleotides: TGTGCCAGTTCCGCCGGGACAGGAGGTCGCTATGGCTACACCTTC. This codes for CASSAGTGGRYGYTF.

This sequence joins TRBV6-5 and TRBJ1-2, with 7 positions matching TRBD1. CDR3 length equals 11 residues. Germline V gene lookup returns CDR1 MNHEY and CDR2 SVGAGI. V dropped 10 bases and J dropped 5; count of bases not matched to a gene: 4. CDR3: CATKGAYGYTF. The DNA for the CDR3 is TGTGCCACCAAGGGGGCGTATGGCTACACCTTC.

This clone was observed a single time. This chain connects TRBV5-5 to TRBJ2-5, with 9 bases lining up with TRBD2. Trimming removed 4 bases from V and 6 bases from J; junction bases left unmatched: 16. The CDR3 loop spans 17 amino acids. The germline CDR1 and CDR2 sequences are SGHKS and YYEKEE (reference sequence). In DNA form, the CDR3 reads TGTGCCAGCAGCGCCTTTGGTGGGTGGACTAGCGCACAGACCCAGTACTTC. Its translation: CASSAFGGWTSAQTQYF.

The chain couples TRBV30 to TRBJ1-2; TRBD1 matches 11 bases. The germline gives CDR1 GTSNPN, CDR2 SVGIG (reference sequence). This CDR3 region has 14 residues. Trimming at V came to 1 base and at J to 8 bases, leaving 6 bases not matched to a gene. CDR3 loop: CAWSAGTGGWGYTF. Here the CDR3 DNA reads TGTGCCTGGAGTGCGGGGACAGGGGGATGGGGCTACACCTTC.

The chain is built from TRBV6-1 and TRBJ2-7; tentatively, D is TRBD1 (5 bases). Germline CDR1 MNHNS, CDR2 SASEGT. The CDR3 sequence is 13 residues long. The V end lost 6 bases, the J end lost 1 base, and 10 bases lay between the germline ends. CDR3 nucleotide sequence: TGTGCCAGCAGCAAGACAGTGTCCTACGAGCAGTACTTC. This codes for CASSKTVSYEQYF.

The rearrangement uses TRBV7-9 and TRBJ2-7, with 9 nucleotides matching TRBD2. This CDR3 contains 15 residues. V trimming: 5 bases; J trimming: 0 bases; junction bases outside the gene matches: 5. The germline V gene has CDR1 SEHNR and CDR2 FQNEAQ (reference sequence). The CDR3 protein is CASSQGLANSYEQYF. The CDR3, as DNA: TGTGCCAGCAGCCAGGGACTAGCCAACTCCTACGAGCAGTACTTC.

The V and J genes are TRBV5-1 and TRBJ1-2, with 7 positions matching TRBD1. This CDR3 has 13 residues. Germline V lookup: CDR1 SGHRS, CDR2 YFSETQ. The V segment lost 4 bases and the J segment 2 bases; nucleotides outside the gene matches: 2. The CDR3 protein is CASSRDSNYGYTF. The CDR3 DNA reads as TGCGCCAGCAGCCGGGACAGCAACTATGGCTACACCTTC.

This chain connects TRBV5-1 to TRBJ2-7; 9 bases fit TRBD1. Germline assignment: CDR1 SGHRS and CDR2 YFSETQ. Trimming removed 5 bases from V and 6 bases from J; junction bases left unmatched: 9. The CDR3 is 14 residues long. The CDR3 nucleotides read TGCGCCAGCAGTGGGACAGGGAGCTCCCTCGAGCAGTACTTC. Translation: CASSGTGSSLEQYF.

The rearrangement joins TRBV29-1 to TRBJ1-1; D gene unclear. The germline V gene encodes CDR1 SQVTM and CDR2 ANQGSEA. V gave up 5 bases and J gave up 2 bases, with 15 bases separating them. There are 14 residues in the CDR3. Written as DNA, the CDR3 is TGCAGCGTTACCCGTGCGGGGAGCAACACTGAAGCTTTCTTT. It specifies CSVTRAGSNTEAFF.

V gene TRBV18 combines with J gene TRBJ1-5, with D maybe TRBD1 (5 bases). The germline V and J ends were trimmed by 5 bases and 3 bases, with 8 bases remaining between them. This CDR3 has 13 amino acids. Germline values: CDR1 KGHSH, CDR2 LQKENI. In nucleotides, the CDR3 is TGTGCCAGCTCATCGACAGCCAATCAGCCCCAGCATTTT. It specifies CASSSTANQPQHF.

This chain links TRBV28 with TRBJ1-4; D ambiguous. CDR3 length equals 15 residues. Between the trimmed V and J ends, which lost 3 bases and 8 bases, there was a span of 16 bases. Germline V gives CDR1 MDHEN, CDR2 SYDVKM. The CDR3 DNA follows: TGTGCCAGCAGTTTCCCGTCCTACCCGAGGGAAAAACTGTTTTTT. Translated: CASSFPSYPREKLFF.

CDR3 nucleotides: TGTGCCAGCAGTGAACCCGGGCGGGTCACTGAAGCTTTCTTT. It encodes CASSEPGRVTEAFF. The chain combines TRBV6-1 with TRBJ1-1; D is uncertain. Trimming shortened V by 2 bases and J by 4 bases, and 11 bases separated the two germline ends. CDR1 is MNHNS, CDR2 SASEGT, per germline. The CDR3 covers 14 residues.

The V gene is TRBV5-5, the J gene TRBJ1-4; unclear D gene. The CDR3 length is 13 residues. Trimming cost V 2 bases and J 8 bases, with 10 bases left between them. The germline V gene encodes CDR1 SGHKS and CDR2 YYEKEE (reference sequence). The CDR3 coding sequence is TGTGCCAGCAGCTTCTACAGAGGGGAAAAACTGTTTTTT. Translating gives CASSFYRGEKLFF.

The chain recombines TRBV4-1 with TRBJ2-7; a weak D match, TRBD2 (5 bases). There are 15 residues in the CDR3. Germline CDR1 MGHRA, CDR2 YSYEKL. Deletions cut 0 bases from V and 1 base from J, with 10 bases between. The CDR3 DNA sequence: TGCGCCAGCAGCCAAGAGGGATCGGGGTCCTACGAGCAGTACTTC. It translates to CASSQEGSGSYEQYF.

This rearrangement joins TRBV15 to TRBJ1-1; D ambiguous. Germline V gives CDR1 LNHNV, CDR2 YYDKDF (reference sequence). CDR3 length: 13 amino acids. Trimming took 4 bases from V and 7 from J, leaving 13 bases between them. CDR3 DNA: TGTGCCACCAGCATCTCGGGGAGGGATGAAGCTTTCTTT. Translation: CATSISGRDEAFF.

This clone was seen only once. V usage is TRBV5-1 and J usage is TRBJ1-2; 8 bases fit TRBD1. There are 12 residues in the CDR3. Trimming at V came to 2 bases and at J to 8 bases, leaving 2 bases not matched to a gene. CDR1 and CDR2 from the germline V gene are SGHRS and YFSETQ. Written as DNA, the CDR3 is TGCGCCAGCAGCTTACAGGGGGAAGGCTACACCTTC. Translation: CASSLQGEGYTF.

The chain carries TRBV19 and TRBJ1-2; 10 bases are a match to TRBD1. CDR3 length equals 15 residues. Germline V gene data show CDR1 as LNHDA and CDR2 as SQIVND (reference sequence). Unmatched junction bases numbered 7, after V lost 5 bases and J lost 4 bases. The CDR3 region is CASSESTGGGYGYTF. The CDR3, as DNA: TGTGCCAGTAGTGAATCGACAGGGGGCGGCTATGGCTACACCTTC.

The rearrangement uses TRBV7-9 and TRBJ1-3; 10 bases fit TRBD1. V lost 3 bases to trimming and J lost 7 bases; unmatched junction nucleotides: 15. This CDR3 has 18 amino acids. Germline lookup yields CDR1 SEHNR and CDR2 FQNEAQ (reference sequence). This chain's CDR3 is CASSFPPSEGTGVNTIYF. The CDR3 coding sequence is TGTGCCAGCAGCTTCCCCCCCTCCGAGGGGACAGGGGTGAACACCATATATTTT.

CDR3 protein: CASSKGSRETQYF. The CDR3 DNA reads as TGTGCCAGCTCAAAGGGGTCCCGAGAGACCCAGTACTTC. The V gene is TRBV18, the J gene TRBJ2-5, with D possibly TRBD1 on 5 matching bases. The V end was cut by 5 bases, the J end by 4 bases, with 11 bases between. CDR3 size: 13 residues. CDR1 is KGHSH, CDR2 LQKENI, per germline. The full variable domain, with the rest looked up from reference TRBV18 and TRBJ2-5, is NAGVMQNPRHLVRRRGQEARLRCSPMKGHSHVYWYRQLPEEGLKFMVYLQKENIIDESGMPKERFSAEFPKEGPSILRIQQVVRGDSAAYFCASSKGSRETQYFGPGTRLLVL.

The chain uses TRBV19 and TRBJ1-1; the match to TRBD1 covers 7 bases. CDR1 is LNHDA, CDR2 SQIVND, per germline (reference sequence). The CDR3 has 15 amino acids. V gave up 1 base and J gave up 0 bases; unmatched junction bases: 2. The CDR3 DNA follows: TGTGCCAGTAGTATAGGGCAGGGGGTGAACACTGAAGCTTTCTTT. It translates to CASSIGQGVNTEAFF.

This clone has only a few counts. This chain joins TRBV7-8 and TRBJ2-5; D is possibly TRBD1 (5 bases). Per the germline V gene, CDR1 is SGHVS and CDR2 is FQNEAQ. CDR3 length equals 15 residues. V gave up 3 bases and J gave up 5 bases, with 16 bases separating them. The CDR3 nucleotides are TGTGCCAGCAGCTTGATACAGGACGCCCCTGAGACCCAGTACTTC. Its protein is CASSLIQDAPETQYF.

DNA of the CDR3: TGCGCCAGCAGCGTGACAGGCGGCACAGATACGCAGTATTTT. Translation gives CASSVTGGTDTQYF. The chain uses TRBV5-1 and TRBJ2-3; D may be TRBD1 (6 bases). Germline V gives CDR1 SGHRS, CDR2 YFSETQ. V was clipped by 4 bases and J by 1 base, with 10 bases between them. CDR3 length: 14 residues.

The CDR3 loop is CASSIPGHHTEAFF. The CDR3 nucleotides are TGTGCCAGTAGTATCCCAGGGCACCACACTGAAGCTTTCTTT. The chain links TRBV19 to TRBJ1-1; possibly TRBD1 for D (5 bases). Trimming removed 3 bases from V and 3 bases from J, with 11 bases in between. Per the germline V gene, CDR1 is LNHDA and CDR2 is SQIVND (reference sequence). CDR3 length: 14 amino acids.

This clone was seen just once. V gene TRBV5-1 combines with J gene TRBJ2-3; 8 positions agree with TRBD2. The V segment lost 7 bases and the J segment 0 bases; nucleotides outside the gene matches: 7. CDR1 and CDR2 from the germline V gene are SGHRS and YFSETQ. The CDR3 is 15 amino acids. CDR3 residues: CASLRGATSTDTQYF. CDR3 DNA: TGCGCCAGCCTGCGGGGGGCAACTAGCACAGATACGCAGTATTTT.

The chain recombines TRBV28 with TRBJ1-1; tentatively, D is TRBD1 (6 bases). This CDR3 comprises 13 residues. V dropped 6 bases and J dropped 6 bases, with 14 bases sitting between them. The germline CDR1 and CDR2 sequences are MDHEN and SYDVKM. Written as DNA, the CDR3 is TGTGCCAGCAGGCCAGGACAGTACGCTGAAGCTTTCTTT. Translated: CASRPGQYAEAFF.

This chain connects TRBV29-1 to TRBJ2-1; tentatively, D is TRBD1 (6 bases). This CDR3 spans 12 amino acids. The V gene lost 6 bases and the J gene lost 5 bases, with 11 bases spanning the gap. The germline V gene has CDR1 SQVTM and CDR2 ANQGSEA. CDR3 amino acids: CSVPDRNNEQFF. The CDR3 bases are TGCAGCGTACCGGACAGAAACAATGAGCAGTTCTTC.

The chain joins TRBV9 to TRBJ1-2, with 7 positions matching TRBD1. The length of the CDR3 is 14 residues. Germline V gene lookup returns CDR1 SGDLS and CDR2 YYNGEE. J gave up 6 bases and V 3 bases, and 8 bases lay outside the gene matches. CDR3 nucleotide sequence: TGTGCCAGCAGCGACAGGGGAAGCCCTCATGGCTACACCTTC. Protein product: CASSDRGSPHGYTF.

The CDR3 sequence is CASSVDRGSPGNTIYF. In nucleotides, the CDR3 is TGTGCCAGCAGCGTAGACAGGGGATCCCCTGGAAACACCATATATTTT. The chain has TRBV9 and TRBJ1-3; 7 bases agree with TRBD1. The V gene's germline CDR1 is SGDLS and CDR2 YYNGEE. The length of the CDR3 is 16 residues. J gave up 2 bases and V 0 bases, and 5 bases lay outside the gene matches.